Presented here are 3 T cell receptor beta chains from one specimen sequenced in a study of blood T cell repertoires in COVID-19. Only in-frame clones appear in the TCRdb table, and some are missing; sequencing was by immunoSEQ multiplex PCR. The sample lists more than 95,000 clones, about 86% occurring once. The specimen sequenced was peripheral blood. These receptors originate from an older woman in a cohort sampled during active or convalescent COVID-19.

The chain couples TRBV6-4 to TRBJ1-1; D unresolved. V lost 3 bases and J 4 bases, leaving 15 bases between the germline ends. Looked up from germline, CDR1 is MRHNA and CDR2 is SNTAGT. The CDR3 is made up of 15 amino acids. Here the CDR3 reads CASSEINAPGTEAFF. DNA of the CDR3: TGTGCCAGCAGTGAAATTAATGCGCCCGGCACTGAAGCTTTCTTT.

This clone was counted a single time. This chain joins TRBV4-1 and TRBJ2-1; D may be TRBD1 (5 bases). The CDR3 covers 14 residues. Trimming took 0 bases from V and 6 from J, leaving 9 bases between them. Germline loops: CDR1 MGHRA, CDR2 YSYEKL. The CDR3 sequence is CASSQDLGVNEQFF. DNA for the CDR3: TGCGCCAGCAGCCAAGATTTAGGGGTCAATGAGCAGTTCTTC.

This chain uses TRBV3-1 (or the pseudogene TRBV3-2) with TRBJ2-3; TRBD2 aligns across 14 bases. The CDR3 loop spans 16 amino acids. The germline CDR1 and CDR2 sequences are LGHDT and YNNKEL (reference sequence). Trimming took 4 bases from V and 8 from J; bases not matched to a gene: 8. The CDR3 loop is CASSRTTSGGAITQYF. CDR3 DNA: TGTGCCAGCAGCCGAACGACTAGCGGGGGGGCCATTACGCAGTATTTT.